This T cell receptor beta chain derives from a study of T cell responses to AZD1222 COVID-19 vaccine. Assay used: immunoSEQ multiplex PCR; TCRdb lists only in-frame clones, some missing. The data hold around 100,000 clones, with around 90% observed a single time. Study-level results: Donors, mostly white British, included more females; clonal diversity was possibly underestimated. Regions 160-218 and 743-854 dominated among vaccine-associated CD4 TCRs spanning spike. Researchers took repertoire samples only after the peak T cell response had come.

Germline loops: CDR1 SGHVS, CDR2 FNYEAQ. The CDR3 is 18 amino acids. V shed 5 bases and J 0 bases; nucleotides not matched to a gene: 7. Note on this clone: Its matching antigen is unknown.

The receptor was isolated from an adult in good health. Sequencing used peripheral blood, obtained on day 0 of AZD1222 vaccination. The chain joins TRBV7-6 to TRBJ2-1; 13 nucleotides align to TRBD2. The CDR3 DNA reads TGTGCCAGCAGCCCGGGGACTAGCGGGATTCTCTCCTACAATGAGCAGTTCTTC. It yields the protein CASSPGTSGILSYNEQFF.